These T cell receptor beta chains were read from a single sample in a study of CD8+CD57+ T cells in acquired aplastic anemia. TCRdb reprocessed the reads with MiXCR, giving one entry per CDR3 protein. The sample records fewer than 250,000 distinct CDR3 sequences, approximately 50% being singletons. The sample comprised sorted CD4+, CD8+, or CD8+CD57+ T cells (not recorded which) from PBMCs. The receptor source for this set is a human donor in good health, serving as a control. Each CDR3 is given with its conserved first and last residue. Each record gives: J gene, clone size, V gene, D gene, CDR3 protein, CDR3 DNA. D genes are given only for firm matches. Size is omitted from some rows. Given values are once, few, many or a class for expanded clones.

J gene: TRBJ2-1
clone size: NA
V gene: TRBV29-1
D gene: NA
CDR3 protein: CSVESTGEQFF
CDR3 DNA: TGCAGCGTTGAGTCCACAGGGGAGCAGTTCTTC

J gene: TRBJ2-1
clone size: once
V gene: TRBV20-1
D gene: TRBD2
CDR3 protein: CSARPSGGASYNEQFF
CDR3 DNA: TGCAGTGCTAGACCTAGCGGGGGGGCATCCTACAATGAGCAGTTCTTC

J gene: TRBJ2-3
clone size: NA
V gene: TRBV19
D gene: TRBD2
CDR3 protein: CASSTIAGGTDTQYF
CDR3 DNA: TGTGCCAGTAGTACAATAGCGGGGGGCACAGATACGCAGTATTTT

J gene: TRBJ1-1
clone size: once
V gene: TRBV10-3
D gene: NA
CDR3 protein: CAISETGHLTNTEAFF
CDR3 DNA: TGTGCCATCAGTGAGACAGGACACCTAACGAACACTGAAGCTTTCTTT

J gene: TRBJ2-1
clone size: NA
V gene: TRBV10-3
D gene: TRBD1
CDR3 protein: CAIRDRGHEQFF
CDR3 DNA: TGTGCCATCAGAGACAGGGGCCATGAGCAGTTCTTC

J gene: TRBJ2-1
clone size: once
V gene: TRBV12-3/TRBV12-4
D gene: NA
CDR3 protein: CASSKRGYNEQFF
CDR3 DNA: TGTGCCAGCAGTAAACGGGGGTACAATGAGCAGTTCTTC

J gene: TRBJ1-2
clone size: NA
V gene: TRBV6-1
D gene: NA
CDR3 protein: CASSRDGAAF
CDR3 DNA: TGTGCCAGCAGCAGGGACGGTGCTGCCTTC

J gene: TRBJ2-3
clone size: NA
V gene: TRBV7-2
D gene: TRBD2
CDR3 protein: CASSAQASGSSTDTQYF
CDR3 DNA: TGTGCCAGCAGCGCACAAGCTAGCGGATCTAGCACAGATACGCAGTATTTT

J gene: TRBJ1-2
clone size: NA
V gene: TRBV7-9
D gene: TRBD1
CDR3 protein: CASSSPPDRTLNYGYTF
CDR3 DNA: TGTGCCAGCAGCTCGCCCCCGGACAGGACTCTTAACTATGGCTACACCTTC

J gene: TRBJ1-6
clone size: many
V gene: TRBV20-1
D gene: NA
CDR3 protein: CSARGGGPRSPLHF
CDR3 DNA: TGCAGTGCTAGAGGGGGGGGACCGCGTTCACCCCTCCACTTT

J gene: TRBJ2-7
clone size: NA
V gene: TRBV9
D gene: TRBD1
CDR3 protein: CASRFGTGVYEQYF
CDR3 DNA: TGTGCCAGCAGATTTGGGACAGGTGTCTACGAGCAGTACTTC

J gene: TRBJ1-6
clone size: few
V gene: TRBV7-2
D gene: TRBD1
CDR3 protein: CASSPPRTGGMGNSPLHF
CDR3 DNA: TGTGCCAGCTCACCACCGAGGACAGGGGGTATGGGGAATTCACCCCTCCACTTT

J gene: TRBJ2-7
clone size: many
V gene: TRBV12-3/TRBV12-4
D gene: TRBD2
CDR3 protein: CASSSFSGGGDEQYF
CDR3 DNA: TGTGCCAGCAGTTCCTTTAGCGGGGGAGGCGACGAGCAGTACTTC

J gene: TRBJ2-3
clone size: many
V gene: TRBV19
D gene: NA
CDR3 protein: CASRGGPSTDTQYF
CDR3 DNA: TGTGCCAGTAGGGGGGGACCTAGCACAGATACGCAGTATTTT